Listed below are T cell receptor beta chains from one sample, sequenced in a study of cytomegalovirus exposure and HLA in healthy donors. This table comes from immunoSEQ multiplex PCR, and its TCRdb copy is limited to in-frame clones, with some not included. The table shows more than 150,000 clones, with about 83% occurring only once. Sample: PBMCs. Source of these receptors: a woman younger than 45 in good health and CMV-seropositive. The CDR3 runs from the conserved cysteine through the conserved F or W. Clone sizes are given selectively: once, few, many, or a class where the clone is expanded.

abundance	v_gene	len	j_gene	CDR3aa
once	TRBV2	15	TRBJ2-3	CASEGSGGSTDTQYF
.	TRBV11-3	13	TRBJ1-1	CASSRTGSREAFF
once	TRBV4-3	14	TRBJ1-6	CASSQPGPGSPLHF
.	TRBV11-2	17	TRBJ2-7	CASSRNGGAWGGGEQYF
.	TRBV7-9	14	TRBJ1-3	CASSLDGAGNTIYF
.	TRBV2	13	TRBJ1-1	CASSLQGAISTFF
.	TRBV27	14	TRBJ2-3	CASSLSDLADTQYF
.	TRBV27	14	TRBJ1-4	CASRGTARNEKLFF
.	TRBV7-2	15	TRBJ2-3	CASSFRGALTDTQYF
.	TRBV2	15	TRBJ1-3	CASSEVKQGGNTIYF
.	TRBV6-6	14	TRBJ1-3	CASINRDTANTIYF
.	TRBV5-1	16	TRBJ1-1	CASSFRGEHMNTEAFF
.	TRBV10-3	14	TRBJ1-1	CAISLVEGGTEAFF
.	TRBV7-8	14	TRBJ2-1	CASSSIAGYNEQFF
.	TRBV7-3	13	TRBJ2-5	CASSFTGWETQYF
.	TRBV28	15	TRBJ1-3	CASSMQGISGNTIYF
.	TRBV6-5	14	TRBJ2-7	CASSLTGMGYEQYF
.	TRBV11-2	15	TRBJ2-2	CASSLVQGQTGELFF
.	TRBV6-5	13	TRBJ1-1	CASRVQGYAEAFF
.	TRBV7-9	16	TRBJ2-7	CSSSFDRAVSAGEQYF
.	TRBV4-1	16	TRBJ1-2	CASSQELYAPGYGYTF
few	TRBV28	16	TRBJ2-5	CASRLRDPGVAETQYF
.	TRBV19	15	TRBJ2-7	CASSFPGQGIHEQYF
.	TRBV6-6	11	TRBJ1-5	CASSRDQPQHF
.	TRBV19	15	TRBJ2-1	CASRELGAVYNEQFF
.	TRBV27	13	TRBJ1-2	CASSSDRVGGYTF
.	TRBV28	15	TRBJ2-1	CASRGQLSAYNEQFF
.	TRBV11-2	12	TRBJ2-2	CASSSYSGELFF
.	TRBV2	15	TRBJ2-1	CASSKAGLADNEQFF
.	TRBV7-9	14	TRBJ2-3	CASSPSSGSDTQYF
few	TRBV5-6	15	TRBJ2-5	CASSLAQGLQTTQYF
few	TRBV7-8	18	TRBJ2-7	CASSSETREATLFYEQYF
.	TRBV18	15	TRBJ2-5	CASANDREIQETQYF
.	TRBV7-2	12	TRBJ1-5	CASSSYNQPQHF
.	TRBV29-1	14	TRBJ1-4	CSVRLGGNGEKLFF
.	TRBV4-2	14	TRBJ2-7	CASRTSGGSYEQYF
.	TRBV6-1	14	TRBJ1-2	CASSEAEQSYGYTF